This TCR beta chain was documented in a study of blood T cells in healthy people across ages. About the research overall: About one barcoded beta molecule per two T cells was captured by template switching.

Every participating donor contributed about 10 milliliters of peripheral blood through a draw. The use of a sample-barcoded 5' primer and a J-beta primer mix characterized a second PCR of roughly 6 to 11 cycles. TCRdb re-called the 5' RACE reads through MiXCR, storing one row per CDR3 protein. The top ten clones hold roughly two fifths of a sample with about 750,000 distinct CDR3 sequences, about 53% of them seen once. Between the trimmed V and J ends, which lost 5 bases and 7 bases, there was a span of 6 bases. Germline V gene sequence: CDR1 DFQATT, CDR2 SNEGSKA (reference sequence). This CDR3 has 10 amino acids.

Sequences were obtained from blood. The origin of this receptor is a man older than 75 in good health. The chain links TRBV20-1 to TRBJ2-1, with D unresolved. CDR3 bases: TGCAGTGCTGGATGGAATGAGCAGTTCTTC. The encoded protein is CSAGWNEQFF.